Listed here is a single T cell receptor beta chain. Trimming shortened V by 1 base and J by 11 bases, and 8 bases separated the two germline ends. Germline V gene sequence: CDR1 MNHNS, CDR2 SASEGT. The CDR3 spans 11 residues. Those who served as multiple sclerosis controls were treatment-naive patients with stable or active relapsing-remitting disease. The record originates from a study of CD8 T cells in Susac syndrome. An amount of RNA that ranged from roughly 0.45 to 1 ug was reverse transcribed with random hexamers. TCRdb re-analysed the immunoSEQ multiplex PCR reads in MiXCR, keeping a single row per CDR3 protein. The sample holds around 300,000 distinct CDR3 sequences; 70% to 90% are singletons and the top ten take roughly 0.22%.

This chain connects TRBV6-1 to TRBJ1-2; D is unclear. The sample taken for sequencing was CD8+ T cells from PBMCs. The clonotype was recovered from a human donor with multiple sclerosis. Here the CDR3 DNA reads TGTGCCAGCAGTGAAGTCGGTGCGTACACCTTC. This gives the protein CASSEVGAYTF.